The 5 T cell receptor beta chains below were found in one sample sequenced in a study of post-analysis software for immune sequencing data. Study results and caveats: Roughly five TRBV segments appeared more often in patients than in controls, and TRBV5-6, TRBV5-1 and TRBV20-1 were among these.

These receptors' antigens are unknown. Unique molecular identifiers featured in each of the TCR beta cDNA libraries. TCRdb analysed the PCR reads with MiXCR anew, one entry per CDR3 protein. The data show fewer than 600,000 distinct CDR3 sequences, roughly 45% seen once. The sequenced sample consisted of blood. The receptor source for this set is a girl aged 5-17 years with multiple sclerosis.

V gene TRBV12-3 or TRBV12-4 combines with J gene TRBJ1-6, with D unclear. Trimming pared 3 bases from V and 6 bases from J, leaving 12 bases between. The CDR3 totals 15 residues. CDR3 sequence (DNA): TGTGCCAGCAGTTTCGGCGGCAGCCTTAATTCACCCCTCCACTTT. This translates into CASSFGGSLNSPLHF.

This chain connects TRBV11-2 to TRBJ2-1; TRBD1 matches at 7 bases. The J call is doubtful: the DNA matches TRBJ2-7 better. The germline V gene has CDR1 SGHAT and CDR2 FQNNGV. The CDR3 has 17 residues. Written as DNA, the CDR3 is TGTGCCAGCAGCTCACGACCGGGACAGCCTAAGGTAAATGAGCAGTACTTC. It is translated as CASSSRPGQPKVNEQYF.

This clonotype was found a few times. The chain joins TRBV3-1 to TRBJ2-1; 12 positions agree with TRBD2. CDR3 length equals 15 residues. Germline trimming cut 1 base from V and 8 bases from J; bases unmatched to any gene: 3. The germline V gene encodes CDR1 LGHDT and CDR2 YNNKEL (reference sequence). The CDR3 here is CASSQGLAGVDEQFF. For the CDR3, the DNA is TGTGCCAGCAGCCAAGGACTAGCGGGAGTCGATGAGCAGTTCTTC.

V gene TRBV28 combines with J gene TRBJ2-7, with 9 bases aligning to TRBD1. The CDR3 sequence is 19 residues long. Per the germline V gene, CDR1 is MDHEN and CDR2 is SYDVKM. V lost 5 bases to trimming and J lost 3 bases; unmatched junction nucleotides: 20. CDR3: CASSINEGGTGLILYEQYF. CDR3 nucleotide sequence: TGTGCCAGCAGTATAAATGAGGGGGGGACAGGGTTGATTCTCTACGAGCAGTACTTC.

The chain is built from TRBV20-1 and TRBJ2-7, with a weak D call TRBD2 (6 bases). The closer fit of TRBJ2-5 to the DNA end suggests the J call may be wrong. There are 13 residues in the CDR3. The germline CDR1 and CDR2 sequences are DFQATT and SNEGSKA (reference sequence). The CDR3 DNA is TGCAGTTTTCGGGGGAACACCGGGGAGACCCAGTACTTC. Translation: CSFRGNTGETQYF.